This TCR beta chain was recorded in a study of T cells in Graves' hyperthyroidism and ophthalmopathy. Whole-study context: Any treatment followed the collection of peripheral blood at initial diagnosis.

Ophthalmopathy patients had Clinical Activity Score at least 3, NOSPECS grade at least 4, duration under 3 months. The investigators amplified TCR beta CDR3 regions from RNA transcripts. The HTBI primer set drove a first-round RT-PCR of the TCR CDR3. TCRdb reprocessed the multiplex PCR reads with MiXCR, giving one entry per CDR3 protein. The table lists around 570,000 distinct CDR3 sequences, about 20% of them singletons, with roughly 47% in the top ten. This CDR3 contains 16 residues. Per germline, CDR1 SNHLY and CDR2 FYNNEI. The junction had 12 bases not matched to a gene; V was cut back by 6 bases and J by 4 bases. Findings and caveats of the study: It was a median around seven months before onset that the model predicted ophthalmopathy. By a 13 V-J model, ophthalmopathy was set apart from stable hyperthyroidism.

Concerning this clonotype itself: The antigen is not known. Being one base from a much bigger clone, this may be a read error.

The sequence was obtained from a man aged 40-55 years with Graves' ophthalmopathy. V is TRBV2 and J is TRBJ1-2; 9 bases line up with TRBD1. Material for sequencing was blood. The CDR3, as DNA: TGTGCCAGCAGGAAGGATCTGGACAGGGGACTCTATGGCTACACCTTC. Protein product: CASRKDLDRGLYGYTF.